Presented here are 28 T cell receptor beta chains from one specimen sequenced in a study of cytomegalovirus exposure and HLA in healthy donors. This PCR relied on a set of 60 Vbeta primers and 13 Jbeta primers. The protocol was immunoSEQ multiplex PCR, while the TCRdb copy is restricted to in-frame clones and leaves out a portion. The sample consists of about 150,000 clones, roughly 80% of them appearing once. Material for sequencing was PBMCs. Receptors were obtained from a man between 18 and 35 years old in good health and CMV-seropositive.

For the CDR3, the DNA is TGCGCCAGCAGCCAAGCAGGGCGTCCGGACGAGCAGTACTTC. Translated: CASSQAGRPDEQYF. The V gene is TRBV4-1, the J gene TRBJ2-5, with D perhaps TRBD1 (5 bases). The DNA matches TRBJ2-7 better at its end, which makes the J call doubtful. The CDR3 contains 14 residues. From germline, CDR1 is MGHRA and CDR2 YSYEKL.

In this sample, this clone turned up a few times. This same CDR3 is encoded by further DNA sequences in the sample. The rearrangement links TRBV19 to TRBJ2-7, with 7 bases identical to TRBD1. Trimming took 5 bases from V and 6 from J; bases not matched to a gene: 7. Germline CDR1 LNHDA, CDR2 SQIVND (reference sequence). The CDR3 covers 13 residues. This CDR3 reads CASSPSTGLEQYF. The CDR3 DNA reads TGTGCCAGTAGTCCTTCGACAGGGCTCGAGCAGTACTTC.

The chain combines TRBV5-1 with TRBJ1-2; TRBD1 agrees at 7 bases. The CDR3 is 14 residues long. V trimming: 1 base; J trimming: 4 bases; junction bases outside the gene matches: 4. Germline lookup yields CDR1 SGHRS and CDR2 YFSETQ. The CDR3 protein is CASSLQQGGYGYTF. The CDR3 nucleotides are TGCGCCAGCAGCTTGCAGCAGGGGGGCTATGGCTACACCTTC.

This chain connects TRBV4-2 to TRBJ1-2; 8 bases align to TRBD1. The CDR3 runs to 14 residues. Per the germline V gene, CDR1 is LGHNA and CDR2 is YNFKEQ. The V gene end was trimmed by 1 base and the J gene end by 4 bases; junction bases not matched to a gene: 2. Here the CDR3 DNA reads TGTGCCAGCAGCCAAGCCGACAGGGGCTATGGCTACACCTTC. Its translation is CASSQADRGYGYTF.

The V gene is TRBV6-5, the J gene TRBJ1-4; D gene ambiguous. V lost 6 bases, J lost 7 bases, and 18 bases lay in between. CDR1 is MNHEY and CDR2 is SVGAGI in the germline V gene. The CDR3 spans 15 residues. The CDR3 loop is CASSKRTPGGEKLFF. CDR3 DNA: TGTGCCAGCAGCAAAAGAACCCCCGGCGGTGAAAAACTGTTTTTT.

The chain is built from TRBV5-1 and TRBJ2-7; 11 nucleotides agree with TRBD1. V was pared by 4 bases and J by 5 bases, with 5 bases of the junction left unmatched. The CDR3 covers 14 residues. Germline CDR1 is SGHRS and CDR2 is YFSETQ. Here the CDR3 reads CASSRWDRGNEQYF. CDR3 sequence (DNA): TGCGCCAGCAGCCGCTGGGACAGGGGGAACGAGCAGTACTTC.

The chain recombines TRBV7-9 with TRBJ2-1, with TRBD2 matching 11 bases. This CDR3 has 15 amino acids. Germline CDR1 and CDR2: SEHNR and FQNEAQ (reference sequence). V lost 4 bases, J lost 4 bases, and 3 bases stayed unmatched. As DNA, the CDR3 is TGTGCCAGCAGCTCCGGGACTAGCGGTTACAATGAGCAGTTCTTC. Translated: CASSSGTSGYNEQFF.

The chain uses TRBV6-6 and TRBJ2-3, with D tentatively TRBD1 (5 bases). The germline V gene has CDR1 MNHNY and CDR2 SVGAGI (reference sequence). V was cut by 10 bases and J by 2 bases, with 13 bases left in between. This CDR3 has 13 amino acids. The CDR3 nucleotides read TGTGCCACCACAGACAGTTACACAGATACGCAGTATTTT. Amino acids: CATTDSYTDTQYF.

This rearrangement joins TRBV6-5 to TRBJ1-5; D perhaps matches TRBD1 (5 bases). This CDR3 is 14 amino acids long. V lost 7 bases and J 9 bases, leaving 19 bases between the germline ends. CDR1 and CDR2 from the germline V gene are MNHEY and SVGAGI. The CDR3 spells CASTDRLGGLPQHF. CDR3 coding DNA: TGTGCCAGCACCGACCGACTGGGGGGTCTGCCCCAGCATTTT.

The chain links TRBV5-1 to TRBJ2-2; no reliable D call. V lost 0 bases and J 0 bases, leaving 6 bases between the germline ends. The CDR3 runs to 15 residues. CDR1 is SGHRS, CDR2 YFSETQ, per germline. The DNA for the CDR3 is TGCGCCAGCAGCTTGGCATGGCCGAACACCGGGGAGCTGTTTTTT. It yields the protein CASSLAWPNTGELFF.

The chain carries TRBV16 and TRBJ2-5; perhaps TRBD1 as D (6 bases). Germline values: CDR1 KGHSY, CDR2 FQNENV. V dropped 0 bases and J dropped 12 bases, with 14 bases sitting between them. This CDR3 is 13 amino acids long. CDR3 region: CASSQSAAGAEYF. Written as DNA, the CDR3 is TGTGCCAGCAGCCAATCGGCGGCAGGGGCTGAGTACTTC.

Only one count was recorded for this clone. The chain recombines TRBV10-1 with TRBJ1-1; D perhaps matches TRBD1 (6 bases). The V gene lost 4 bases and the J gene lost 7 bases, with 13 bases spanning the gap. The CDR3 has 13 amino acids. The germline V gene encodes CDR1 WNHNN and CDR2 SYGVQD (reference sequence). The CDR3 is CASSAAQGCEAFF. The CDR3 nucleotides read TGCGCCAGCAGTGCGGCACAGGGTTGTGAAGCTTTCTTT.

This chain links TRBV7-9 with TRBJ1-2; 7 nucleotides line up with TRBD1. The CDR3 loop spans 13 amino acids. V dropped 2 bases and J dropped 7; count of bases not matched to a gene: 4. CDR1 is SEHNR, CDR2 FQNEAQ, per germline (reference sequence). DNA of the CDR3: TGTGCCAGCAGCTTAAAGGGGGCGCCTGGCTACACCTTC. It codes for CASSLKGAPGYTF.

The rearrangement joins TRBV28 to TRBJ2-1; the match to TRBD2 covers 9 bases. Germline V CDR1 and CDR2: MDHEN, SYDVKM. V lost 8 bases to trimming and J lost 2 bases; unmatched junction nucleotides: 7. The CDR3 runs to 15 residues. The CDR3 nucleotides are TGTGCCAGCCTGCTTAGCGGGAGCCCCTACAATGAGCAGTTCTTC. Its protein is CASLLSGSPYNEQFF.

J is TRBJ1-2 and V is TRBV19; the D gene is possibly TRBD1 (6 bases). Per the germline V gene, CDR1 is LNHDA and CDR2 is SQIVND (reference sequence). V was pared by 8 bases and J by 4 bases, with 17 bases between. The CDR3 length is 14 residues. The CDR3 loop is CASYPGGAFYGYTF. CDR3 nucleotide sequence: TGTGCCAGTTATCCTGGGGGCGCATTCTATGGCTACACCTTC.

The chain recombines TRBV7-6 with TRBJ2-1, with D unresolved. The CDR3 totals 13 residues. CDR1 SGHVS and CDR2 FNYEAQ come from the germline V gene. Trimming took 5 bases from V and 2 from J, leaving 7 bases between them. Here the CDR3 reads CASSLQTYNEQFF. CDR3 DNA sequence: TGTGCCAGCAGCCTACAGACCTACAATGAGCAGTTCTTC.

V and J are TRBV5-1 and TRBJ1-1; D is unresolved. V was trimmed by 4 bases and J by 1 base, leaving 8 bases between them. CDR3 length: 13 amino acids. In germline, CDR1 is SGHRS, CDR2 YFSETQ. This chain's CDR3 is CASSTTKNTEAFF. The CDR3 coding sequence is TGCGCCAGCAGCACTACCAAGAACACTGAAGCTTTCTTT.

The rearrangement uses TRBV7-2 and TRBJ2-3; D might be TRBD2 (5 bases). The CDR3 sequence is 13 residues long. Germline V gives CDR1 SGHTA, CDR2 FQGNSA. V was cut by 5 bases and J by 4 bases, with 10 bases left in between. DNA of the CDR3: TGTGCCAGCAGCCAGGAGGTGTCAGATACGCAGTATTTT. This sequence encodes CASSQEVSDTQYF.

This clone was counted once. The chain is built from TRBV28 and TRBJ2-5; D perhaps matches TRBD2 (6 bases). The CDR3 is made up of 15 amino acids. V lost 4 bases and J 4 bases, leaving 16 bases between the germline ends. CDR1 is MDHEN, CDR2 SYDVKM, per germline. The CDR3: CASSSGGTDRETQYF. The CDR3 DNA follows: TGTGCCAGCAGTTCCGGGGGAACCGACCGAGAGACCCAGTACTTC.

V gene TRBV28 combines with J gene TRBJ2-7; no clear D gene. The length of the CDR3 is 14 residues. With 3 bases removed from V and 2 bases from J, the gap between germline ends came to 11 bases. Germline V gene lookup returns CDR1 MDHEN and CDR2 SYDVKM. CDR3 DNA: TGTGCCAGCAGTTTGTCCCCAGGAACCTACGAGCAGTACTTC. Encoded protein: CASSLSPGTYEQYF.

The gene calls are TRBV25-1 and TRBJ2-3; 7 nucleotides match TRBD2. In germline, CDR1 is MGHDK, CDR2 SYGVNS. V dropped 7 bases and J dropped 3; count of bases not matched to a gene: 10. The CDR3 loop spans 15 amino acids. The CDR3 spells CASTRRAGATDTQYF. The CDR3 bases are TGTGCCAGCACCCGAAGGGCGGGAGCGACAGATACGCAGTATTTT.

The rearrangement links TRBV6-1 to TRBJ2-7; weak D call: TRBD1 (5 bases). The germline V and J ends were trimmed by 3 bases and 5 bases, with 20 bases remaining between them. This CDR3 spans 16 amino acids. Germline V CDR1 and CDR2: MNHNS, SASEGT. CDR3 region: CASSDLNRLCYHEQYF. DNA for the CDR3: TGTGCCAGCAGTGACCTAAACAGGTTATGTTACCACGAGCAGTACTTC.

The genes are TRBV7-8 and TRBJ1-4; the D gene is possibly TRBD1 (6 bases). Germline CDR1 SGHVS, CDR2 FQNEAQ. The CDR3 has 13 residues. V was shortened by 2 bases and J by 8 bases, with 9 bases between the two germline ends. CDR3 sequence: CASSLRTVEKLFF. DNA of the CDR3: TGTGCCAGCAGCTTAAGGACAGTCGAAAAACTGTTTTTT.

The chain couples TRBV9 to TRBJ2-5; perhaps TRBD2 as D (5 bases). The ends were cut back, 0 bases at V and 3 bases at J, with 15 bases in the middle. Germline CDR1 reads SGDLS; CDR2 reads YYNGEE. This CDR3 comprises 16 residues. The CDR3 region is CASSVGGSEPEETQYF. In nucleotides, the CDR3 is TGTGCCAGCAGCGTAGGAGGTAGCGAGCCCGAAGAGACCCAGTACTTC.

This clone was seen more than once but under ten times. The rearrangement links TRBV5-1 to TRBJ2-3; D is possibly TRBD2 (7 bases). The germline CDR1 and CDR2 sequences are SGHRS and YFSETQ. V was pared by 0 bases and J by 3 bases, with 35 bases between. This CDR3 is built from 23 residues. The CDR3 reads CASSLDWSGALNGEGRATDTQYF. The CDR3 DNA reads TGCGCCAGCAGCTTGGATTGGTCAGGGGCGCTTAATGGGGAGGGCCGAGCGACAGATACGCAGTATTTT.

DNA for the CDR3: TGTGCCAGCAGCCCCTGGCTTCTGAACACTGAAGCTTTCTTT. Its translation is CASSPWLLNTEAFF. The chain couples TRBV7-9 to TRBJ1-1; D uncertain. V lost 5 bases and J 0 bases, leaving 10 bases between the germline ends. Germline lookup yields CDR1 SEHNR and CDR2 FQNEAQ (reference sequence). This CDR3 contains 14 residues.

This chain uses TRBV7-9 with TRBJ2-5, with 7 positions matching TRBD1. Germline V gene sequence: CDR1 SEHNR, CDR2 FQNEAQ (reference sequence). CDR3 length: 14 amino acids. J lost 3 bases, V lost 1 base, and 2 bases had no gene match. The CDR3 DNA reads TGTGCCAGCAGCTTAGGACAGGGAAAAGAGACCCAGTACTTC. It specifies CASSLGQGKETQYF.

The chain links TRBV29-1 to TRBJ2-1; no reliable D call. V was shortened by 5 bases and J by 9 bases, with 14 bases between the two germline ends. CDR1 and CDR2 from the germline V gene are SQVTM and ANQGSEA. This CDR3 comprises 12 residues. CDR3 coding DNA: TGCAGCGTTTCAACAGCCCGGTCTGAGCAGTTCTTC. Translating gives CSVSTARSEQFF.